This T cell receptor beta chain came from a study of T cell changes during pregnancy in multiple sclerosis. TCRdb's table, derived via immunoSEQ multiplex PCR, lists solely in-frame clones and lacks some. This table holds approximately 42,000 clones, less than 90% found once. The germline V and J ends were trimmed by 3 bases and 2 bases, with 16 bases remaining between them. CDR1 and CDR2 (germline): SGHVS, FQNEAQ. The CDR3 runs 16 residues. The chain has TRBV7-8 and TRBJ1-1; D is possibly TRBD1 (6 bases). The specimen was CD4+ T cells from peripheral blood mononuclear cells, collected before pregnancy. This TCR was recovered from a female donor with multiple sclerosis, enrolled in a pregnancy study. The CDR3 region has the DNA TGTGCCAGCAGCTTGAGGACTCTGGGGGCCAACACTGAAGCTTTCTTT. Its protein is CASSLRTLGANTEAFF.